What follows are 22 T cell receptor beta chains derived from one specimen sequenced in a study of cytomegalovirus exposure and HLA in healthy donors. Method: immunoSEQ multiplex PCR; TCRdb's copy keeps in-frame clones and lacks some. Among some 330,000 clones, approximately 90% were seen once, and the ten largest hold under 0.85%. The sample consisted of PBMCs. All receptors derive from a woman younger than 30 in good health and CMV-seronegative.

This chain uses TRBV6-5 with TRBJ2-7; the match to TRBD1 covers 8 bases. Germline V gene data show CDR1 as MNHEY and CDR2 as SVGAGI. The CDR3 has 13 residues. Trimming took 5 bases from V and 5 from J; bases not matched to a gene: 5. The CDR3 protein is CASSQDRVDEQYF. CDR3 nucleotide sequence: TGTGCCAGCAGTCAGGACAGGGTAGACGAGCAGTACTTC.

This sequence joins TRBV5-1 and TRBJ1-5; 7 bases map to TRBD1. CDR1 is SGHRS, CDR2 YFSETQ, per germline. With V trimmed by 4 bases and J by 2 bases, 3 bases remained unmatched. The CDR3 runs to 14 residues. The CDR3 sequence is CASSVTGGNQPQHF. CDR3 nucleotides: TGCGCCAGCAGCGTAACAGGGGGCAATCAGCCCCAGCATTTT. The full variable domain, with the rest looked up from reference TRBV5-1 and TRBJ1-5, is KAGVTQTPRYLIKTRGQQVTLSCSPISGHRSVSWYQQTPGQGLQFLFEYFSETQRNKGNFPGRFSGRQFSNSRSEMNVSTLELGDSALYLCASSVTGGNQPQHFGDGTRLSIL.

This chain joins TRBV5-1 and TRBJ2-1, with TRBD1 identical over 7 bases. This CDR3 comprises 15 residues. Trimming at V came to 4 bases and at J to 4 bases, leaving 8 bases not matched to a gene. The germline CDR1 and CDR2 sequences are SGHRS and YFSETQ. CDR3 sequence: CASSIRQGYYNEQFF. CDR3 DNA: TGCGCCAGCAGCATTAGACAGGGATATTACAATGAGCAGTTCTTC.

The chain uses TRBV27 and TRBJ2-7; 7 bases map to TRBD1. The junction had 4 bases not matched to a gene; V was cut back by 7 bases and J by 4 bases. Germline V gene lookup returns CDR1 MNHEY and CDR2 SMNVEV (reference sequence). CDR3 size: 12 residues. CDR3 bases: TGTGCCAGCAAGACAGGGACGTACGAGCAGTACTTC. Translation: CASKTGTYEQYF.

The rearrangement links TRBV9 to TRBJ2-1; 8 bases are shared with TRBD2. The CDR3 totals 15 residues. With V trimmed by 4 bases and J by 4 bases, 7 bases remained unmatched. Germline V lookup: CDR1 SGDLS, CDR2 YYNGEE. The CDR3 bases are TGTGCCAGCAGCTTAGGACTAGCCGGATACAATGAGCAGTTCTTC. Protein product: CASSLGLAGYNEQFF.

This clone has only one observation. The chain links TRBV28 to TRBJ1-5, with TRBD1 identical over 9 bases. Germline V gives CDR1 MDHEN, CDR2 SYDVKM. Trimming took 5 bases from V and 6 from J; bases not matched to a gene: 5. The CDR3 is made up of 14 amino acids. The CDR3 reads CASSRTDRGQPQHF. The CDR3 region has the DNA TGTGCCAGCAGTCGGACGGACAGGGGTCAGCCCCAGCATTTT.

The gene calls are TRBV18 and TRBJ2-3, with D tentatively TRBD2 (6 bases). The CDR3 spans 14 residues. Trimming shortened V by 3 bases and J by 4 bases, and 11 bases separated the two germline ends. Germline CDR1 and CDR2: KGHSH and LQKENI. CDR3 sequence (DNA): TGTGCCAGCTCACCTGCGGGGCCCCCAGATACGCAGTATTTT. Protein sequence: CASSPAGPPDTQYF.

The DNA for the CDR3 is TGCGCCAGCAGCATTGGACAGAACTACAATGAGCAGTTCTTC. Encoded protein: CASSIGQNYNEQFF. The rearrangement joins TRBV5-1 to TRBJ2-1; tentative D call: TRBD1 (6 bases). The CDR3 sequence is 14 residues long. V was shortened by 4 bases and J by 3 bases, with 11 bases between the two germline ends. Germline lookup yields CDR1 SGHRS and CDR2 YFSETQ.

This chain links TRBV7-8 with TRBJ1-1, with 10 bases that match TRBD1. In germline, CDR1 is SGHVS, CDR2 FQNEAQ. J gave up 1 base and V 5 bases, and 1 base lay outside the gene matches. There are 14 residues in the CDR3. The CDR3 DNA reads TGTGCCAGCAGCCGACAGGGGGCGAACACTGAAGCTTTCTTT. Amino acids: CASSRQGANTEAFF.

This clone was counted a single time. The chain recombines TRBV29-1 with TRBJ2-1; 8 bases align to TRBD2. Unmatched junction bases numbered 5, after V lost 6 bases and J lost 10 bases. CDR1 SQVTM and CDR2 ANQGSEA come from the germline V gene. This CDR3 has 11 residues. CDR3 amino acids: CSVRTSREQFF. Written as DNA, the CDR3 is TGCAGCGTCCGGACTAGCCGAGAGCAGTTCTTC.

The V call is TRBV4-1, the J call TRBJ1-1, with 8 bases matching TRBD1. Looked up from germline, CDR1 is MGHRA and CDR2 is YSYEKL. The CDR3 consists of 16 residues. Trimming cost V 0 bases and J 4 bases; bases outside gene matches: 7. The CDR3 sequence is CASSQEIRGPGTEAFF. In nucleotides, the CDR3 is TGCGCCAGCAGCCAAGAAATCAGGGGGCCTGGCACTGAAGCTTTCTTT.

The CDR3 spells CSVTGTSDNEQFF. The CDR3 nucleotides are TGCAGCGTTACCGGGACTAGCGACAATGAGCAGTTCTTC. The chain combines TRBV29-1 with TRBJ2-1; 10 positions agree with TRBD2. CDR1 is SQVTM, CDR2 ANQGSEA, per germline. The CDR3 extends over 13 amino acids. V shed 5 bases, J shed 5 bases, and the junction held 3 bases outside the gene matches.

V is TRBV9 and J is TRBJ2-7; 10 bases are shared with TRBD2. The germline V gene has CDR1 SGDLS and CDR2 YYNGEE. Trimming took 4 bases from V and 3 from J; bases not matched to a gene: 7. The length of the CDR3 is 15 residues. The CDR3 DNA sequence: TGTGCCAGCAGCACCACCGGGACTAGCGACTACGAGCAGTACTTC. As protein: CASSTTGTSDYEQYF.

The chain's CDR3 is CASSQTGTAQYEQYF. CDR3 nucleotide sequence: TGCGCCAGCAGCCAAACCGGGACAGCGCAATACGAGCAGTACTTC. V and J are TRBV4-1 and TRBJ2-7; the match to TRBD1 covers 7 bases. Germline assignment: CDR1 MGHRA and CDR2 YSYEKL. The CDR3 consists of 15 residues. The junction had 8 bases not matched to a gene; V was cut back by 2 bases and J by 4 bases.

The CDR3 coding sequence is TGTGCCATCAGCCTACAGGACAGAACCTCTAACTATGGCTACACCTTC. Amino acids: CAISLQDRTSNYGYTF. The V call is TRBV10-3, the J call TRBJ1-2; perhaps TRBD1 as D (6 bases). Germline CDR1 and CDR2: ENHRY and SYGVKD. V was shortened by 6 bases and J by 0 bases, with 17 bases between the two germline ends. The CDR3 has 16 residues.

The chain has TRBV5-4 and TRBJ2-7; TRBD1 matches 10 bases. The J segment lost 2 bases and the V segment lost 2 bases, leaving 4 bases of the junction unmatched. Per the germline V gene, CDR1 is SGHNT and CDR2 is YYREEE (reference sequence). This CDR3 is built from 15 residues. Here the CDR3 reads CASSLRTGGAYEQYF. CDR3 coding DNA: TGTGCCAGCAGCTTAAGGACAGGGGGAGCCTACGAGCAGTACTTC.

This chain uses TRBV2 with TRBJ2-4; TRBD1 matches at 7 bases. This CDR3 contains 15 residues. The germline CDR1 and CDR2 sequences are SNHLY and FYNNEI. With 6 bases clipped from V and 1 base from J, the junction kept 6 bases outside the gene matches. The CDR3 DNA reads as TGTGCCAGCAGCATGGGACAGCCCGCCAAAAACATTCAGTACTTC. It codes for CASSMGQPAKNIQYF.

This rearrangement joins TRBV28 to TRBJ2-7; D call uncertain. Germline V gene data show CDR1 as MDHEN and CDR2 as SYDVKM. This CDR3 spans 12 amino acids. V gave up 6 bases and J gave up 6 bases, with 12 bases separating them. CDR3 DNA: TGTGCCAGCAGGACCCTCGGCGGCGAGCAGTACTTC. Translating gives CASRTLGGEQYF.

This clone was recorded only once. The CDR3 bases are TGTGCCAGCAGCTCTCAGTTAGAGACCCAGTACTTC. The encoded protein is CASSSQLETQYF. The chain employs TRBV7-2 and TRBJ2-5; D gene ambiguous. From germline, CDR1 is SGHTA and CDR2 FQGNSA. The V gene lost 4 bases and the J gene lost 4 bases, with 7 bases spanning the gap. The CDR3 totals 12 residues. The entire variable domain, with the rest obtained from reference TRBV7-2 and TRBJ2-5, is as follows: GAGVSQSPSNKVTEKGKDVELRCDPISGHTALYWYRQSLGQGLEFLIYFQGNSAPDKSGLPSDRFSAERTGGSVSTLTIQRTQQEDSAVYLCASSSQLETQYFGPGTRLLVL.

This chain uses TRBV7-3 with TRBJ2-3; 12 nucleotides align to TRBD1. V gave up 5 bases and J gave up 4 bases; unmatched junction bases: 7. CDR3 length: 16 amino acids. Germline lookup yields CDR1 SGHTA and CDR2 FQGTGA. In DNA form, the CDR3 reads TGTGCCAGCAGCGCGCGAGGGACAGGGGGCGCAGATACGCAGTATTTT. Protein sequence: CASSARGTGGADTQYF.

The CDR3 nucleotides read TGTGCCAGCAGTTCAACAGGGGGCTTAGATCAGCCCCAGCATTTT. Amino acid sequence: CASSSTGGLDQPQHF. This chain uses TRBV6-5 with TRBJ1-5, with TRBD1 matching over 9 bases. CDR1 and CDR2 from the germline V gene are MNHEY and SVGAGI. V shed 4 bases, J shed 5 bases, and the junction held 6 bases outside the gene matches. This CDR3 comprises 15 residues.

The CDR3 nucleotides are TGTGCCAGTACCGACCAGGGCGGAGGCAATCAGCCCCAGCATTTT. Its protein is CASTDQGGGNQPQHF. This sequence joins TRBV19 and TRBJ1-5; a weak D match, TRBD1 (5 bases). V lost 7 bases and J lost 2, with 15 bases in between. In germline, CDR1 is LNHDA, CDR2 SQIVND (reference sequence). The CDR3 sequence is 15 residues long.